The present T cell receptor beta chain was sequenced within a study of regulatory T cells in long-lasting Graves disease (dated by TCRdb to the early 2020s). With regard to the full study: Antithyroid drugs had been taken for less than 3 months by newly diagnosed Graves' disease patients. Persistent Graves' disease patients were compared with newly diagnosed Graves' disease patients by peripheral blood TCR sequencing and RNA sequencing. The study was registered as a clinical trial and conducted in China. A total of about 33 samples were covered by TCR sequencing, comprising approximately 13 persistent and around 20 newly diagnosed Graves' disease patients.

According to the study, the label for this sample's time point signals: newly diagnosed GD, antithyroid drugs for less than 3 months. For both TCR sequencing and RNA sequencing, RNA was extracted from PBMCs using TRIzol. The diagnosis of Graves' disease followed American Thyroid Association guidelines. Patients were recruited from an endocrinology department in Xi'an, China. Each patient gave approximately 9 milliliters of peripheral blood, collected in an EDTA anticoagulant tube. Ficoll Paque Plus density gradient separation was used to isolate PBMCs, and no additional T cell sorting was done. An Agilent 2100 Bioanalyzer and agarose gel were used to assess RNA quality, and a NanoDrop 2000 was used to measure RNA concentration. On the study overall, not on this receptor specifically: TRBV28, TRBJ1-2 and TRBJ2-5 were preferentially used in persistent disease, while TRBV20-1 and TRBJ2-1 were favored in newly diagnosed disease. Only peripheral blood was studied, because thyroid tissue, the primary lesion, was inaccessible. Lower TCR Shannon entropy and fewer highly expanded clones were observed in persistent Graves' disease patients than in newly diagnosed patients, which suggested clonal expansion. The small sample size was acknowledged by the authors as a limitation that may reduce accuracy. More public clonotypes were shared among persistent patients (fewer than 3,000) than among newly diagnosed patients (approximately 1,000). Sequencing and analysis were restricted to the TCR beta chain.

The V end loses 2 bases and the J end loses 6 bases, and a stretch of 10 bases separates them. Including the terminal cysteine and phenylalanine, the CDR3 comprises 13 residues. The sequence is cut down to CDR3 DNA, 39 bases in frame from base 1. CDR1 SGHTA and CDR2 FQGTGA were looked up in the germline V gene. This clonotype was observed a few times. There is no known antigen for this receptor. No base quality information exists; no much larger clone differs at one position. Preparation of the library involved multiplex PCR. TCRdb records Illumina HiSeq 4000 as the sequencer. iRepertoire HTBI primers and Arm-PCR amplification of CDR3 regions were used to construct TCR beta libraries. Gel purification was performed on PCR products prior to sequencing. Concerning the study's data processing: Across samples, fewer than 70 TRBV and 13 to 15 TRBJ segments were identified and used for gene usage analysis of CDR3 amino acid clonotypes. COPE and FqMerger were used to merge the filtered high-quality paired reads into contigs. BLAST was used to align contigs to IMGT TRBV, TRBD and TRBJ reference genes, and CDR3 was defined according to IMGT. Clonotypes above 0.1% frequency were classified as highly expanded clones. Shannon entropy was used to measure repertoire diversity, and the Gini coefficient was used to measure V-J evenness. A clonotype found in more than one individual was treated as public. TCRdb applied fastp at Q25 and MiXCR to the public reads, then kept only in-frame beta chains. CDR3 protein duplicates are merged, each entry listing the most common genes and DNA. The V and J calls shown here were made by TCRdb, not taken from the authors' results. This sample has 500,000 or so distinct CDR3 sequences in its table, and roughly 15% of those were observed once. Roughly 18% of the sample is held by the ten biggest clonotypes.

These records were also assigned to another study, of T cells in Graves' hyperthyroidism and ophthalmopathy. As described in the second report: Stable Graves' hyperthyroidism was defined as the absence of progression to ophthalmopathy over 18 months of follow-up. Hyperthyroidism patients were newly diagnosed, had a disease duration of under 2 months, and were aged 18 to 65 years. Patients with uncontrolled infections, other autoimmune diseases, pregnancy or lactation were excluded. Diagnoses relied on clinical symptoms, serum thyroxine and TRAb, thyroid ultrasound and orbital computed tomography. The first round of RT-PCR for the TCR CDR3 was performed with the HTBI primer set and the Qiagen OneStep RT-PCR kit. Most expanded thyroid clonotypes (frequency above 0.001) were also detected in blood, a finding suggesting that blood repertoires may reflect thyroid immune responses. A 13 V-J signature model separated ophthalmopathy from stable hyperthyroidism, with approximately 86% sensitivity and approximately 81% specificity in cross-validation and 80%/75% in testing. In validation, the model predicted progression to ophthalmopathy a median of about 6.5 months before onset, with over 55% sensitivity and roughly 77% specificity. To identify distinguishing TCR V-J signatures, a discovery cohort of around 100 patients was used, comprising 40 to 45 with Graves' ophthalmopathy and around 60 with stable Graves' hyperthyroidism. An independent validation cohort of around 19 hyperthyroidism patients and about 16 patients who later progressed to ophthalmopathy tested prospective prediction of ophthalmopathy. The roughly 91 discovery patients were randomly divided into training and test sets at a 7:3 ratio. Thyroid tissue and blood T-cell repertoires from about six Graves' hyperthyroidism patients were also compared in the study. Once sampling was done, hyperthyroidism patients were given methimazole at a starting dose of 30 mg daily, whereas ophthalmopathy patients were given high-dose intravenous methylprednisolone. The libraries were constructed in a second round of multiplex PCR and then size-selected and purified. Sequencing of the libraries was done on an Illumina HiSeq2000 using paired-end 100 bp reads. Raw data were processed with SOAPnuke, discarding reads with adapters, uncalled bases, mean Phred below 15, or no exact constant-primer or identifier match. High-quality paired reads were merged with COPE v1.2.5, and unique nucleotide sequences were defined as clonotypes. MiTCR v1.1 was used to align clonotypes to the IMGT TRBV, TRBD and TRBJ reference segments. Analysis was restricted to V-J combinations with a frequency above 0.0001, which covered 99.2% of repertoires. A TCS score was defined as the ratio between F50 (clonal expansion) and ExV (chaos), using BLOSUM62-based TCRdist between CDR3 peptides within each V-J. Welch's t-statistics and random forest reduced fewer than 550 V-J features to 10 to 15, which were used in a naive Bayes classifier (R e1071). No statistical method was used to set the sample size in advance, and investigators knew the group allocation. The paper describes TCR Vbeta CDR3 sequencing of 130 to 150 peripheral blood samples, made up of some 42 ophthalmopathy patients, roughly 72 hyperthyroidism patients and about 17 progressor patients.

This clonotype was obtained from a woman aged 45 to 65 with Graves disease. Donor details come from another sample of the same person, matched by shared clones. Sequenced here: peripheral blood mononuclear cells (PBMCs), sampled at new diagnosis, from a patient treated with antithyroid drugs. Recombination joined TRBV7-3 with TRBJ1-1; no D gene is confidently identified. The encoded CDR3 is CASSLLQLSEAFF. In nucleotide form, the sequence is TGTGCCAGCAGCTTATTGCAGCTTTCTGAAGCTTTCTTT. Here the CDR3 is joined to the reference TRBV7-3 and TRBJ1-1 genes, and the full variable domain is: GAGVSQTPSNKVTEKGKYVELRCDPISGHTALYWYRQSLGQGPEFLIYFQGTGAADDSGLPNDRFFAVRPEGSVSTLKIQRTERGDSAVYLCASSLLQLSEAFFGQGTRLTVV.